The 27 T cell receptor beta chains listed next were all sequenced from one sample in a study of shared clonotypes between healthy human individuals (dated by TCRdb to 2020 to 2022). The library was obtained by the immunoSEQ multiplex PCR assay. The table comes from immuneACCESS by way of TCRdb, which keeps in-frame sequences with V and J called. Part of the clones is missing from these tables; in studies checked, under half for an unresolved V gene and the rest for unknown reasons. The sample profile shows about 1.4 million clones; roughly 96% of them were found once. In total, the top ten clones hold more than 0.9% of the sample. Sequenced sample: naive CD4+ T cells sorted from blood. The cell subset or site label of this sample denotes: CD45RA+ positively selected. These receptors originate from a man aged 25 to 45 in good health.

The rearrangement uses TRBV19 and TRBJ1-5; D is possibly TRBD1 (5 bases). Germline V gene sequence: CDR1 LNHDA, CDR2 SQIVND (reference sequence). CDR3 length: 12 amino acids. The V gene lost 8 bases and the J gene lost 11 bases, with 16 bases spanning the gap. The CDR3 DNA follows: TGTGCCAGTGGGGGATTACGGGACGCCCAGCATTTT. It encodes CASGGLRDAQHF.

This sequence joins TRBV5-1 and TRBJ2-3; D may match TRBD1 or TRBD2 (5 bases each). Trimming left V 4 bases short and J 2 bases short, with 14 bases between. This CDR3 region has 15 residues. Germline values: CDR1 SGHRS, CDR2 YFSETQ. The DNA of the CDR3 is TGCGCCAGCAGCACCGGGGCGGTGAACACAGATACGCAGTATTTT. Translated, it gives CASSTGAVNTDTQYF.

CDR3 coding DNA: TGTGCCTGGAGTAGGGAGGGTGAAAAACTGTTTTTT. It yields the protein CAWSREGEKLFF. V is TRBV30 and J is TRBJ1-4, with unresolved D. V shed 2 bases and J shed 7 bases, with 8 bases lying between them. The CDR3 consists of 12 residues. The germline V gene encodes CDR1 GTSNPN and CDR2 SVGIG (reference sequence). Filled out from reference TRBV30 and TRBJ1-4, the complete variable domain reads SQTIHQWPATLVQPVGSPLSLECTVEGTSNPNLYWYRQAAGRGLQLLFYSVGIGQISSEVPQNLSASRPQDRQFILSSKKLLLSDSGFYLCAWSREGEKLFFGSGTQLSVL.

The gene calls are TRBV5-8 and TRBJ1-3, with TRBD1 identical over 12 bases. Looked up from germline, CDR1 is SGHTS and CDR2 is YDEGEE. The ends lost 4 bases at V and 7 bases at J; junction bases unmatched: 3. CDR3 length equals 14 residues. CDR3 DNA sequence: TGTGCCAGCAGCCGAGGGACAGGGGGCAACACCATATATTTT. Amino acid sequence: CASSRGTGGNTIYF.

The chain uses TRBV5-1 and TRBJ2-7, with D perhaps assigned TRBD1 or TRBD2 (5 bases each). Trimming removed 4 bases from V and 3 bases from J, with 14 bases in between. The germline CDR1 and CDR2 sequences are SGHRS and YFSETQ. The CDR3 contains 14 residues. In DNA, the CDR3 is TGCGCCAGCAGCCTGTTTGGGGGAAACTACGAGCAGTACTTC. It codes for CASSLFGGNYEQYF. The full variable domain, rest sourced from reference TRBV5-1 and TRBJ2-7, is KAGVTQTPRYLIKTRGQQVTLSCSPISGHRSVSWYQQTPGQGLQFLFEYFSETQRNKGNFPGRFSGRQFSNSRSEMNVSTLELGDSALYLCASSLFGGNYEQYFGPGTRLTVT.

V gene TRBV2 combines with J gene TRBJ2-3; 9 nucleotides align to TRBD1. CDR1 is SNHLY, CDR2 FYNNEI, per germline. The CDR3 runs 16 residues. V lost 9 bases to trimming and J lost 3 bases; unmatched junction nucleotides: 13. The CDR3 reads CASTYHGTGSTDTQYF. In DNA form, the CDR3 reads TGTGCCAGTACCTACCACGGGACAGGGAGTACAGATACGCAGTATTTT.

This clone has more than one count but fewer than ten. The chain joins TRBV30 to TRBJ2-1; 9 nucleotides line up with TRBD2. Germline CDR1 GTSNPN, CDR2 SVGIG (reference sequence). The CDR3 contains 11 residues. Losses at the gene ends were 4 bases for V and 15 bases for J; bases not matched to a gene: 7. In DNA form, the CDR3 reads TGTGCCTGGAAGAGCGGGAGGAGCGTGTTCTTC. It codes for CAWKSGRSVFF.

Points on this clone: Within the sample, other DNA sequences also encode this same CDR3. The chain employs TRBV18 and TRBJ2-7, with D perhaps TRBD2 (6 bases). CDR1 and CDR2 (germline): KGHSH, LQKENI. This CDR3 region has 13 residues. The V gene lost 3 bases and the J gene lost 4 bases, with 10 bases spanning the gap. CDR3 DNA sequence: TGTGCCAGCTCACCCGGGGGTGTTTACGAGCAGTACTTC. Translating gives CASSPGGVYEQYF.

The rearrangement links TRBV7-8 to TRBJ2-7, with D perhaps matching TRBD2 (6 bases). V shed 4 bases and J shed 0 bases, with 13 bases lying between them. The length of the CDR3 is 15 residues. Germline values: CDR1 SGHVS, CDR2 FQNEAQ. CDR3 sequence: CASSSRDLVSYEQYF. DNA for the CDR3: TGTGCCAGCAGCTCCCGGGACTTGGTCTCCTACGAGCAGTACTTC.

As regards this clone: The junction shows a germline mismatch at one end, possibly a read error. CDR3 bases: TGTGCCAGCAGTTTGGAGGCCGGGACACTTTCATTC. Translating gives CASSLEAGTLSF. The rearrangement uses TRBV28 and TRBJ2-7; weak D call: TRBD1 (6 bases). There are 12 residues in the CDR3. Germline CDR1 reads MDHEN; CDR2 reads SYDVKM.

On this clone itself: Other DNA sequences in the same sample also yield this CDR3. The chain links TRBV5-1 to TRBJ2-7; 11 bases are a match to TRBD1. CDR1 and CDR2 (germline): SGHRS, YFSETQ. CDR3 length: 13 residues. V trimming: 4 bases; J trimming: 4 bases; junction bases outside the gene matches: 1. The CDR3, as DNA: TGCGCCAGCAGCCGGGACAGGGGGTACGAGCAGTACTTC. This sequence encodes CASSRDRGYEQYF.

V is TRBV7-9 and J is TRBJ2-3; 14 bases fit TRBD2. J was trimmed by 3 bases and V by 5 bases; bases with no gene match: 4. Germline V lookup: CDR1 SEHNR, CDR2 FQNEAQ (reference sequence). There are 16 residues in the CDR3. CDR3 nucleotides: TGTGCCAGCAGCACGGGACTAGCGGGAGATACAGATACGCAGTATTTT. Translated, it gives CASSTGLAGDTDTQYF.

The chain links TRBV5-1 to TRBJ1-1; D perhaps matches TRBD1 (5 bases). Germline values: CDR1 SGHRS, CDR2 YFSETQ. The CDR3 loop spans 14 amino acids. Trimming removed 0 bases at V and 6 bases at J, with 12 bases between. This CDR3 is CASSLALGGAEAFF. CDR3 coding DNA: TGCGCCAGCAGCTTGGCCCTTGGGGGGGCTGAAGCTTTCTTT.

The rearrangement links TRBV9 to TRBJ2-5; 9 bases match TRBD1. V gave up 4 bases and J gave up 3 bases; unmatched junction bases: 7. Germline V gene sequence: CDR1 SGDLS, CDR2 YYNGEE. The CDR3 is made up of 15 amino acids. CDR3 nucleotide sequence: TGTGCCAGCAGCCAATCGGGACAGGGAAAAGAGACCCAGTACTTC. Translating gives CASSQSGQGKETQYF.

The chain uses TRBV28 and TRBJ1-1; 7 nucleotides match TRBD1. The V and J ends lost 6 bases and 8 bases, in that order; junction bases with no gene match: 12. Germline V lookup: CDR1 MDHEN, CDR2 SYDVKM. The CDR3 is made up of 14 amino acids. CDR3 region: CASRRRQGLWEAFF. The CDR3 DNA reads TGTGCCAGCAGACGAAGACAGGGCCTTTGGGAAGCTTTCTTT.

V gene TRBV11-3 combines with J gene TRBJ2-4; D may correspond to TRBD1 or TRBD2 (6 bases each). Germline CDR1 reads SGHNT; CDR2 reads YENEEA. There are 16 residues in the CDR3. The germline V and J ends were trimmed by 4 bases and 1 base, with 14 bases remaining between them. This chain's CDR3 is CASSSRGQGAKNIQYF. For the CDR3, the DNA is TGTGCCAGCAGCTCACGGGGGCAGGGGGCCAAAAACATTCAGTACTTC.

The chain employs TRBV11-2 and TRBJ2-5; D unresolved. Germline V gene lookup returns CDR1 SGHAT and CDR2 FQNNGV. The V end lost 1 base, the J end lost 7 bases, and 16 bases lay between the germline ends. This CDR3 region has 15 residues. The CDR3 DNA follows: TGTGCCAGCAGCTTAGTACGGCACGGCTCGGGGACCCAGTACTTC. It is translated as CASSLVRHGSGTQYF.

The V call is TRBV28, the J call TRBJ2-5; TRBD2 agrees at 8 bases. This CDR3 has 17 amino acids. After removal of 4 bases from V and 2 bases from J, the junction contained 12 bases not matched to a gene. Germline assignment: CDR1 MDHEN and CDR2 SYDVKM. The CDR3 bases are TGTGCCAGCAGTTCCCCCGGGAGGGGCACCTCACAAGAGACCCAGTACTTC. It yields the protein CASSSPGRGTSQETQYF.

This chain links TRBV7-2 with TRBJ1-2; D call uncertain. Trimming shortened V by 5 bases and J by 2 bases, and 18 bases separated the two germline ends. CDR1 and CDR2 from the germline V gene are SGHTA and FQGNSA. This CDR3 has 16 residues. The CDR3, as DNA: TGTGCCAGCAGCCTCTATAAAACATATCTAAACTATGGCTACACCTTC. It yields the protein CASSLYKTYLNYGYTF. Using reference TRBV7-2 and TRBJ1-2 for the parts outside the CDR3, the full variable domain is GAGVSQSPSNKVTEKGKDVELRCDPISGHTALYWYRQSLGQGLEFLIYFQGNSAPDKSGLPSDRFSAERTGGSVSTLTIQRTQQEDSAVYLCASSLYKTYLNYGYTFGSGTRLTVV.

The chain joins TRBV6-1 to TRBJ2-2; D is undetermined. The V end lost 2 bases, the J end lost 5 bases, and 6 bases lay between the germline ends. Germline V gene data show CDR1 as MNHNS and CDR2 as SASEGT. The CDR3 sequence is 13 residues long. CDR3 nucleotide sequence: TGTGCCAGCAGTGAATTACGGACCGGGGAGCTGTTTTTT. Protein: CASSELRTGELFF.

This chain uses TRBV9 with TRBJ2-3; 12 positions agree with TRBD2. Losses at the gene ends were 2 bases for V and 1 base for J; bases not matched to a gene: 2. Germline CDR1 SGDLS, CDR2 YYNGEE. The CDR3 length is 16 residues. CDR3 protein: CASSVSSGRGTDTQYF. CDR3 nucleotide sequence: TGTGCCAGCAGCGTCTCTAGCGGGAGGGGCACAGATACGCAGTATTTT.

As concerns this clone: Other DNA sequences from this sample encode an identical CDR3 as well. The chain joins TRBV18 to TRBJ2-7; 7 bases match TRBD1. Germline V gives CDR1 KGHSH, CDR2 LQKENI. CDR3 length equals 14 residues. Unmatched junction bases numbered 3, after V lost 0 bases and J lost 4 bases. The CDR3 here is CASSPPGQTYEQYF. The CDR3 coding sequence is TGTGCCAGCTCACCACCGGGACAGACGTACGAGCAGTACTTC. The full variable domain, with the rest looked up from reference TRBV18 and TRBJ2-7, is NAGVMQNPRHLVRRRGQEARLRCSPMKGHSHVYWYRQLPEEGLKFMVYLQKENIIDESGMPKERFSAEFPKEGPSILRIQQVVRGDSAAYFCASSPPGQTYEQYFGPGTRLTVT.

The chain combines TRBV9 with TRBJ2-1, with 8 bases aligning to TRBD2. Unmatched junction bases numbered 10, after V lost 0 bases and J lost 2 bases. The CDR3 is 18 amino acids. Germline values: CDR1 SGDLS, CDR2 YYNGEE. CDR3 loop: CASSVGTGGLGAYNEQFF. The CDR3 nucleotides are TGTGCCAGCAGCGTAGGAACGGGAGGGTTGGGAGCCTACAATGAGCAGTTCTTC.

The chain combines TRBV7-9 with TRBJ1-1; TRBD1 matches 7 bases. This CDR3 is built from 15 residues. V trimming: 3 bases; J trimming: 5 bases; junction bases outside the gene matches: 9. Germline V gene lookup returns CDR1 SEHNR and CDR2 FQNEAQ (reference sequence). The CDR3 bases are TGTGCCAGCAGCTTGGAGACAGGGTGGTCGACTGAAGCTTTCTTT. Translated: CASSLETGWSTEAFF. Full variable domain (outside the CDR3, taken from reference TRBV7-9 and TRBJ1-1): DTGVSQNPRHKITKRGQNVTFRCDPISEHNRLYWYRQTLGQGPEFLTYFQNEAQLEKSRLLSDRFSAERPKGSFSTLEIQRTEQGDSAMYLCASSLETGWSTEAFFGQGTRLTVV.

This clone appeared a few times. This rearrangement joins TRBV6-6 to TRBJ2-7, with D perhaps matching TRBD2 (6 bases). The V end lost 7 bases, the J end lost 1 base, and 14 bases lay between the germline ends. The length of the CDR3 is 14 residues. Germline V lookup: CDR1 MNHNY, CDR2 SVGAGI (reference sequence). The CDR3 spells CASTGRRGSYEQYF. The CDR3 DNA follows: TGTGCCAGCACCGGAAGGCGGGGATCCTACGAGCAGTACTTC.

V and J are TRBV5-4 and TRBJ2-5, with 7 positions matching TRBD1. The J call is uncertain, as TRBJ2-7 better fits the DNA end. Looked up from germline, CDR1 is SGHNT and CDR2 is YYREEE (reference sequence). This CDR3 spans 15 amino acids. The chain's CDR3 is CASSLETGAVYEQYF. The CDR3, as DNA: TGTGCCAGCAGCTTGGAAACAGGGGCGGTCTACGAGCAGTACTTC.

This rearrangement joins TRBV11-1 to TRBJ2-7; the match to TRBD1 covers 9 bases. The trim removed 5 bases at V and 0 bases at J, leaving 2 bases unmatched. The CDR3 has 14 residues. The germline V gene encodes CDR1 SGHAT and CDR2 FQDESV (reference sequence). CDR3 nucleotide sequence: TGTGCCAGCAGCCGGACAGGGGCCTCCTACGAGCAGTACTTC. It translates to CASSRTGASYEQYF.